A single TCR beta chain is shown here with its context. The sample is drawn from a study of blood T cell repertoires in COVID-19. Across the whole study: Donors in the United States, Italy and Spain gave samples during acute or convalescent COVID-19. In each case, the material was cDNA or gDNA derived from T cells, B-cell-depleted T cells, or PBMCs.

Authors' methods: Amplification from reference gene primers served as the basis for estimated nucleated cell counts. Assay used: immunoSEQ multiplex PCR; TCRdb lists only in-frame clones, some missing. Clonal size and the V and J genes are those of that table, whereas D and trimming came from the DNA. The data contain a few hundred thousand clones, roughly 87% of them singletons. Germline V gives CDR1 SGHDT, CDR2 YYEEEE. The CDR3 runs to 15 residues. Trimming left V 0 bases short and J 5 bases short, with 14 bases between. The receptor was isolated from a middle-aged man with active or convalescent COVID-19. Input material: peripheral blood. This chain uses TRBV5-6 with TRBJ2-5; D may be TRBD2 (5 bases). The CDR3 is CASSLGRVSVETQYF. CDR3 nucleotide sequence: TGTGCCAGCAGCTTGGGTCGGGTTAGCGTGGAGACCCAGTACTTC.